This T cell receptor (beta chain) was captured in a study of shared clonotypes between healthy human individuals. For genomic DNA, unsorted samples relied on around 81 million PBMCs. Method: immunoSEQ multiplex PCR; TCRdb's copy keeps in-frame clones and lacks some. The table lists about 460,000 clones, more than 70% of them singletons. V dropped 3 bases and J dropped 3; count of bases not matched to a gene: 0. This CDR3 has 13 amino acids. CDR1 is SGHRS and CDR2 is YFSETQ in the germline V gene. The sequence derives from a woman between 40 and 55 years old in good health. Some clones in this sample may be carry-over from other donors' samples. Material: PBMCs. The genes are TRBV5-1 and TRBJ1-1; 9 bases map to TRBD1. For the CDR3, the DNA is TGCGCCAGCAGCTGGACAGGGGACACTGAAGCTTTCTTT. This encodes CASSWTGDTEAFF.